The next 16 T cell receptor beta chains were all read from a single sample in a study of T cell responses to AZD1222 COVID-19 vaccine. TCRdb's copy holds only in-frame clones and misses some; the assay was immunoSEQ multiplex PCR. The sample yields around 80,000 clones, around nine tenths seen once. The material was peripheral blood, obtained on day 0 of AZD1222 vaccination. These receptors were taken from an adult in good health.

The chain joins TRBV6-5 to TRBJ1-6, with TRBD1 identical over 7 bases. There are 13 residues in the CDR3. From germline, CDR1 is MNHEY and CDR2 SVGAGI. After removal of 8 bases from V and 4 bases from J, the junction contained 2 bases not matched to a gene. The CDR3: CASRGQYNSPLHF. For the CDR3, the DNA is TGTGCCAGCCGGGGACAGTATAATTCACCCCTCCACTTT.

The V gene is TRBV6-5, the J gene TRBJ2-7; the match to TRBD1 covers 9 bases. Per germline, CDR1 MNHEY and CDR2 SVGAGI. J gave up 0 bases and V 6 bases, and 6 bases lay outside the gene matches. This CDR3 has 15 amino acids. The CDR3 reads CASSKTGGSSYEQYF. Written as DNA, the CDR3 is TGTGCCAGCAGCAAGACAGGGGGGAGCTCCTACGAGCAGTACTTC.

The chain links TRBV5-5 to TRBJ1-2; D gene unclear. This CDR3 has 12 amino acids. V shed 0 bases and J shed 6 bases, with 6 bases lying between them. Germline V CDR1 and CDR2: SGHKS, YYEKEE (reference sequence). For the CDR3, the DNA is TGTGCCAGCAGCTTGGTTCTAGATGGCTACACCTTC. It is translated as CASSLVLDGYTF.

This CDR3 reads CASIPWGEFNSPLHF. Written as DNA, the CDR3 is TGTGCCAGCATCCCCTGGGGGGAGTTCAATTCACCCCTCCACTTT. The chain joins TRBV6-5 to TRBJ1-6, with TRBD1 as a possible D gene (5 bases). The germline gives CDR1 MNHEY, CDR2 SVGAGI. The CDR3 contains 15 residues. The V gene lost 7 bases and the J gene lost 7 bases, with 17 bases spanning the gap.

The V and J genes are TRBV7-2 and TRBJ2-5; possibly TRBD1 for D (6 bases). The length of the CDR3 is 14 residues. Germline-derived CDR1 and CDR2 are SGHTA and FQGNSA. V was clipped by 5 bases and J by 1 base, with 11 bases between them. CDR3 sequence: CASSPGQFQETQYF. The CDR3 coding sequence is TGTGCCAGCAGCCCGGGACAATTCCAAGAGACCCAGTACTTC. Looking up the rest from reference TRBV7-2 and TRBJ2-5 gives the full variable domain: GAGVSQSPSNKVTEKGKDVELRCDPISGHTALYWYRQSLGQGLEFLIYFQGNSAPDKSGLPSDRFSAERTGGSVSTLTIQRTQQEDSAVYLCASSPGQFQETQYFGPGTRLLVL.

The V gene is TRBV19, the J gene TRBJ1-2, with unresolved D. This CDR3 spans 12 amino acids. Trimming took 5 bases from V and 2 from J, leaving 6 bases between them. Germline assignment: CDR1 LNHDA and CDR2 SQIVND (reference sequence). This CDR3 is CASSFNNYGYTF. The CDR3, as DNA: TGTGCCAGTAGTTTCAACAACTATGGCTACACCTTC. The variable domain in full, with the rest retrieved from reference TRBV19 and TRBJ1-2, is DGGITQSPKYLFRKEGQNVTLSCEQNLNHDAMYWYRQDPGQGLRLIYYSQIVNDFQKGDIAEGYSVSREKKESFPLTVTSAQKNPTAFYLCASSFNNYGYTFGSGTRLTVV.

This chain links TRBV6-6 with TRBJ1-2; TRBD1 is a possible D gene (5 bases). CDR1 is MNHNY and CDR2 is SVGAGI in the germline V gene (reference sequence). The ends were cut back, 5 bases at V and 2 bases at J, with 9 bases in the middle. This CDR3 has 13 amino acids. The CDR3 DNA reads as TGTGCCAGCAGTCGCGGGGGGAACTATGGCTACACCTTC. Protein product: CASSRGGNYGYTF.

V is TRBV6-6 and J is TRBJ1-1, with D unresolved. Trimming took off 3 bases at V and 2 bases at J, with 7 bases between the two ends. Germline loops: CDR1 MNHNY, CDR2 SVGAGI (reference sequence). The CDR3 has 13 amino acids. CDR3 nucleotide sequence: TGTGCCAGCAGTTATGAGGGTAACACTGAAGCTTTCTTT. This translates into CASSYEGNTEAFF.

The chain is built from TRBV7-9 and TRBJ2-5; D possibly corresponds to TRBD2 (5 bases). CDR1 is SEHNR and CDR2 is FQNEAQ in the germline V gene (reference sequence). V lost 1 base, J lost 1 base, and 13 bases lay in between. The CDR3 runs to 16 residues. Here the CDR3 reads CASSLGLGGSQETQYF. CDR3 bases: TGTGCCAGCAGCTTAGGTTTGGGTGGGAGCCAAGAGACCCAGTACTTC.

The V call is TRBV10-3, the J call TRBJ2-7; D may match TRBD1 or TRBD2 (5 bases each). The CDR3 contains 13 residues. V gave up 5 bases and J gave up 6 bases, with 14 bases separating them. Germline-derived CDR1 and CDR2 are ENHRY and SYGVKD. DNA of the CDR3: TGTGCCATCAGTACCGGGACGCAGGCCGAGCAGTACTTC. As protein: CAISTGTQAEQYF.

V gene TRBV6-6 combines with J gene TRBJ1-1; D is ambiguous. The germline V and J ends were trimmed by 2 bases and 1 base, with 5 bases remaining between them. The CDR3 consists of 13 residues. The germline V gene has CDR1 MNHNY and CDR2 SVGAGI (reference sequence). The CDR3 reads CASSYAPNTEAFF. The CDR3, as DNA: TGTGCCAGCAGTTACGCCCCGAACACTGAAGCTTTCTTT.

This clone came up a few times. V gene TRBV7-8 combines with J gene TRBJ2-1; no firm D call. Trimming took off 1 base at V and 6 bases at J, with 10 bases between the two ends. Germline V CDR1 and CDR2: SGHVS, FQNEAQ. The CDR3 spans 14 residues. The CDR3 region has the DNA TGTGCCAGCAGCTTAGGGGGTCTCCCCAATGAGCAGTTCTTC. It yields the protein CASSLGGLPNEQFF.

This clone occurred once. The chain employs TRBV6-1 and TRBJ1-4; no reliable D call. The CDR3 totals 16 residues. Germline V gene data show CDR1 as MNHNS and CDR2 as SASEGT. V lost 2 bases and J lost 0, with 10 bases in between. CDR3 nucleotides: TGTGCCAGCAGTGAACGAGGGAGTACAACTAATGAAAAACTGTTTTTT. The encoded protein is CASSERGSTTNEKLFF.

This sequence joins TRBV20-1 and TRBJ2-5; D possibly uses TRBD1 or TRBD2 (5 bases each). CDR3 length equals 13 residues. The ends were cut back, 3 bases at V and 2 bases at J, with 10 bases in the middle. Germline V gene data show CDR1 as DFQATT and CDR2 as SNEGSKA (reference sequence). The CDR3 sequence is CSASLGDQETQYF. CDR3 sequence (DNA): TGCAGTGCTAGTTTGGGGGATCAAGAGACCCAGTACTTC.

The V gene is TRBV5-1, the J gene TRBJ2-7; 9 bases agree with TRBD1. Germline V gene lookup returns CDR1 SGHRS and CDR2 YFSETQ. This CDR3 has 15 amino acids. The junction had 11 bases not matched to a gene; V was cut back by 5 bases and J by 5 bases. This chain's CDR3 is CASRHPWDRVDEQYF. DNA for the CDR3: TGCGCCAGCAGACATCCCTGGGACAGGGTCGACGAGCAGTACTTC.

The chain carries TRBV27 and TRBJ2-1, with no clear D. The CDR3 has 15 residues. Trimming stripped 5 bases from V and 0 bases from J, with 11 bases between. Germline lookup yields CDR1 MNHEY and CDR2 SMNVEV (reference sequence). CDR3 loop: CASSQTFTSYNEQFF. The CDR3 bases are TGTGCCAGCAGTCAGACATTTACCTCCTACAATGAGCAGTTCTTC.